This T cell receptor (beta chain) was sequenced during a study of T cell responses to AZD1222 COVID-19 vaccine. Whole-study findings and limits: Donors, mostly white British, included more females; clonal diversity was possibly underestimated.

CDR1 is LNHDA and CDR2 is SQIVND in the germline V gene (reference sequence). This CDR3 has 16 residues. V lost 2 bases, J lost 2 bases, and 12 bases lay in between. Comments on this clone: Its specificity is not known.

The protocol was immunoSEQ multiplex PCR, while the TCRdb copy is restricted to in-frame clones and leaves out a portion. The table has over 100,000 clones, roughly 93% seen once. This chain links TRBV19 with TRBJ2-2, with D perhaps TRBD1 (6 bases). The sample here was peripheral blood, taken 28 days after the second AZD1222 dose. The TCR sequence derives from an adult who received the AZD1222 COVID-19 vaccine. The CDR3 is CASSIPQQGNTGELFF. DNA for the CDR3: TGTGCCAGTAGTATACCACAACAGGGAAACACCGGGGAGCTGTTTTTT.